This is a list of T cell receptor beta chains from one sample in a study of blood T cell repertoires in COVID-19. The method was immunoSEQ multiplex PCR; TCRdb's version includes in-frame clones alone and lacks a portion of them. The sample holds roughly 180,000 clones; 85% are singletons and the top ten take roughly 7.7%. The sample consisted of peripheral blood. The origin of the receptors is a woman in her fifties or sixties with acute or convalescent COVID-19. Each CDR3 is given with its conserved first and last residue. Each record gives: D gene, clone size, V gene, J gene, CDR3 DNA, CDR3 protein. A D gene is named only where the DNA matches it firmly. Size is omitted from some rows. Given values are once, few, many or a class for expanded clones.

D gene: -; clone size: once; V gene: TRBV27; J gene: TRBJ2-2; CDR3 DNA: TGTGCCAGCAGTTTAGGTCTAGCCGGGTTGGGGGAGCTGTTTTTT; CDR3 protein: CASSLGLAGLGELFF
D gene: -; clone size: -; V gene: TRBV28; J gene: TRBJ2-7; CDR3 DNA: TGTGCCAGCAGTTTCGGGGGGCGCGGAAACTACGAGCAGTACTTC; CDR3 protein: CASSFGGRGNYEQYF
D gene: -; clone size: -; V gene: TRBV6-2/TRBV6-3; J gene: TRBJ1-5; CDR3 DNA: TGTGCCAGCAGTAACAGTCCTAATCAGCCCCAGCATTTT; CDR3 protein: CASSNSPNQPQHF
D gene: -; clone size: -; V gene: TRBV28; J gene: TRBJ2-7; CDR3 DNA: TGTGCCAGCAGTTCTCCCAGTAGAGGTGACGAGCAGTACTTC; CDR3 protein: CASSSPSRGDEQYF
D gene: -; clone size: -; V gene: TRBV25-1; J gene: TRBJ1-6; CDR3 DNA: TGTGCCAGCAGTGCAGGGGTGGGTTCACCCCTCCACTTT; CDR3 protein: CASSAGVGSPLHF
D gene: TRBD2; clone size: -; V gene: TRBV23-1; J gene: TRBJ2-7; CDR3 DNA: TGCGCCAGCAGTCATCTAGCGGGAGGGCCAGACGAGCAGTACTTC; CDR3 protein: CASSHLAGGPDEQYF
D gene: -; clone size: once; V gene: TRBV27; J gene: TRBJ1-1; CDR3 DNA: TGTGCCAGCAGTTTAGGGGTTCAGGGGCCGGAAACTGAAGCTTTCTTT; CDR3 protein: CASSLGVQGPETEAFF
D gene: TRBD1; clone size: -; V gene: TRBV18; J gene: TRBJ2-1; CDR3 DNA: TGTGCCAGCTCACCACCGACAGGGTGGGAGCAGTTCTTC; CDR3 protein: CASSPPTGWEQFF
D gene: -; clone size: -; V gene: TRBV19; J gene: TRBJ1-4; CDR3 DNA: TGTGCCAGTAGTCCCGGAGACCCAGGGCGAGAAAAACTGTTTTTT; CDR3 protein: CASSPGDPGREKLFF
D gene: -; clone size: -; V gene: TRBV4-2; J gene: TRBJ2-4; CDR3 DNA: TGTGCCAGCAGCCAAGATCTAGCTGATTACAACATTCAGTACTTC; CDR3 protein: CASSQDLADYNIQYF
D gene: TRBD1; clone size: -; V gene: TRBV29-1; J gene: TRBJ1-1; CDR3 DNA: TGCAGCGGCCACAGGGGGCCTGGAGAAGCTTTCTTT; CDR3 protein: CSGHRGPGEAFF
D gene: TRBD1; clone size: few; V gene: TRBV11-2; J gene: TRBJ2-2; CDR3 DNA: TGTGCCAGCAGCTTACTGGGACAGGGACACACCGGGGAGCTGTTTTTT; CDR3 protein: CASSLLGQGHTGELFF
D gene: TRBD1; clone size: -; V gene: TRBV4-2; J gene: TRBJ1-6; CDR3 DNA: TGTGCCAGCAGCCTCCCGGGACAGGGGGCCCACTTT; CDR3 protein: CASSLPGQGAHF
D gene: TRBD2; clone size: -; V gene: TRBV7-7; J gene: TRBJ2-1; CDR3 DNA: TGTGCTAGCAGCCCCGGGACTAGCGGTTACAATGAGCAGTTCTTC; CDR3 protein: CASSPGTSGYNEQFF
D gene: TRBD1; clone size: once; V gene: TRBV30; J gene: TRBJ1-1; CDR3 DNA: TGTGCCTGGAGGCTCCGGGACAGGGGTTCCAGTGGGGCTTTCTTT; CDR3 protein: CAWRLRDRGSSGAFF
D gene: TRBD2; clone size: few; V gene: TRBV4-1; J gene: TRBJ2-3; CDR3 DNA: TGCGCCAGCAGCCCAGGACTAGCGGGCGACACAGATACGCAGTATTTT; CDR3 protein: CASSPGLAGDTDTQYF
D gene: -; clone size: -; V gene: TRBV15; J gene: TRBJ1-5; CDR3 DNA: TGTGCCACCAGCACAGGGTATAGCAATCAGCCCCAGCATTTT; CDR3 protein: CATSTGYSNQPQHF
D gene: TRBD1; clone size: -; V gene: TRBV3-1/TRBV3-2; J gene: TRBJ2-5; CDR3 DNA: TGTGCCAGCAGCCACCATAGGACGACAGGGGCTAGGGAGACCCAGTACTTC; CDR3 protein: CASSHHRTTGARETQYF
D gene: -; clone size: few; V gene: TRBV5-1; J gene: TRBJ2-1; CDR3 DNA: TGCGCCAGCAGCTTGGATGGCGGAGAGCAGTTCTTC; CDR3 protein: CASSLDGGEQFF
D gene: -; clone size: once; V gene: TRBV7-3; J gene: TRBJ2-2; CDR3 DNA: TGTGCCAGCAGCTTCGGAGGAACCGGGGAGCTGTTTTTT; CDR3 protein: CASSFGGTGELFF
D gene: -; clone size: -; V gene: TRBV3-1/TRBV3-2; J gene: TRBJ2-1; CDR3 DNA: TGTGCCAGCAGCCAGCACGGAGAGGAGCAGTTCTTC; CDR3 protein: CASSQHGEEQFF
D gene: TRBD2; clone size: once; V gene: TRBV19; J gene: TRBJ2-3; CDR3 DNA: TGTGCCAGTAGCCTAGCGGGAGGCACAGATACGCAGTATTTT; CDR3 protein: CASSLAGGTDTQYF
D gene: TRBD1; clone size: -; V gene: TRBV14; J gene: TRBJ1-4; CDR3 DNA: TGTGCCAGCAGCCGACAGGGGGTAGGGGAAAAACTGTTTTTT; CDR3 protein: CASSRQGVGEKLFF
D gene: -; clone size: few; V gene: TRBV5-1; J gene: TRBJ2-1; CDR3 DNA: TGCGCCAGCAGCTTGGAAGCCCAGGGCTTTGGGCATGAGCAGTTCTTC; CDR3 protein: CASSLEAQGFGHEQFF
D gene: -; clone size: -; V gene: TRBV7-2; J gene: TRBJ2-1; CDR3 DNA: TGTGCCAGCAGCCTTCCGGGGGTCAACCTAGACAATGAGCAGTTCTTC; CDR3 protein: CASSLPGVNLDNEQFF
D gene: TRBD2; clone size: once; V gene: TRBV5-4; J gene: TRBJ2-3; CDR3 DNA: TGTGCCAGCAGCTTGCGGGGGGGGAATGGAGTGAGGTTT; CDR3 protein: CASSLRGGNGVRF
D gene: -; clone size: -; V gene: TRBV28; J gene: TRBJ1-2; CDR3 DNA: TGTGCCAGCAGTTTTGGTGGGGCCGGAGGGTTTGGCTACACCTTC; CDR3 protein: CASSFGGAGGFGYTF
D gene: TRBD2; clone size: -; V gene: TRBV30; J gene: TRBJ2-1; CDR3 DNA: TGTGCCTACCTCGGCGGGAGTGACAATGAGCAGTTCTTC; CDR3 protein: CAYLGGSDNEQFF
D gene: TRBD1; clone size: -; V gene: TRBV6-1; J gene: TRBJ2-3; CDR3 DNA: TGTGCCAGCAGTGACCGAGGGGGCGCGGATACGCAGTATTTT; CDR3 protein: CASSDRGGADTQYF
D gene: TRBD2; clone size: -; V gene: TRBV25-1; J gene: TRBJ2-1; CDR3 DNA: TGTGCCAGCACCTCCTCCGGGACTAGCGGGAGGTACAATGAGCAGTTCTTC; CDR3 protein: CASTSSGTSGRYNEQFF
D gene: TRBD1; clone size: once; V gene: TRBV7-9; J gene: TRBJ1-2; CDR3 DNA: TGTGCCAGCAGTCTTCCACGCGGGACAGATAACTATGGCTACACCTTC; CDR3 protein: CASSLPRGTDNYGYTF
D gene: TRBD2; clone size: -; V gene: TRBV28; J gene: TRBJ2-2; CDR3 DNA: TGTGCCAGCAGTTTAGGTCTTGCGGGAGGGAACACCGGGGAGCTGTTTTTT; CDR3 protein: CASSLGLAGGNTGELFF
D gene: TRBD2; clone size: -; V gene: TRBV5-1; J gene: TRBJ2-1; CDR3 DNA: TGCGCCAGCAGCCAGCCTCTAGCGGGAGTAGACAATGAGCAGTTCTTC; CDR3 protein: CASSQPLAGVDNEQFF
D gene: -; clone size: -; V gene: TRBV6-5; J gene: TRBJ1-2; CDR3 DNA: TGTGCCAGCAGTCCCGGGGGTGGCTACACCTTC; CDR3 protein: CASSPGGGYTF
D gene: -; clone size: few; V gene: TRBV14; J gene: TRBJ1-1; CDR3 DNA: TGTGCCAGCAGCCGAGAGGTCTCCGGCACTGAAGCTTTCTTT; CDR3 protein: CASSREVSGTEAFF
D gene: TRBD2; clone size: -; V gene: TRBV20-1; J gene: TRBJ2-2; CDR3 DNA: TGCAGTGCTAGTAGGGCGGGAGCCACCGGGGAGCTGTTTTTT; CDR3 protein: CSASRAGATGELFF
D gene: -; clone size: few; V gene: TRBV28; J gene: TRBJ1-5; CDR3 DNA: TGTGCCAGCAGTCCAGATTCCAATCAGCCCCAGCATTTT; CDR3 protein: CASSPDSNQPQHF
D gene: -; clone size: -; V gene: TRBV19; J gene: TRBJ1-2; CDR3 DNA: TGTGCCAGTAGCGATGGGGGGGCCGGCTATGGCTACACCTTC; CDR3 protein: CASSDGGAGYGYTF
D gene: TRBD1; clone size: -; V gene: TRBV11-3; J gene: TRBJ1-1; CDR3 DNA: TGTGCCAGCAGCTTAGCTCGGACAGGGGAAGCTTTCTTT; CDR3 protein: CASSLARTGEAFF
D gene: TRBD2; clone size: -; V gene: TRBV9; J gene: TRBJ2-2; CDR3 DNA: TGTGCCAGCAGCGTGAGACTAGCGGGACATAACACCGGGGAGCTGTTTTTT; CDR3 protein: CASSVRLAGHNTGELFF
D gene: TRBD2; clone size: -; V gene: TRBV28; J gene: TRBJ2-3; CDR3 DNA: TGTGCCAGCAGTTCGGGACTAGCGGGAGGCACAGATACGCAGTATTTT; CDR3 protein: CASSSGLAGGTDTQYF
D gene: TRBD1; clone size: -; V gene: TRBV30; J gene: TRBJ2-2; CDR3 DNA: TGTGCCTGCCGCCGGGACAGGGGCACCGGGGAGCTGTTTTTT; CDR3 protein: CACRRDRGTGELFF
D gene: TRBD2; clone size: -; V gene: TRBV6-6; J gene: TRBJ2-5; CDR3 DNA: TGTGCCAGCAGTTGGGGGGGGGAGACCCAGTACTTC; CDR3 protein: CASSWGGETQYF
D gene: TRBD1; clone size: -; V gene: TRBV6-5; J gene: TRBJ1-5; CDR3 DNA: TGTGCCAGCAGGGTGACAGGGCCAGGCAATCAGCCCCAGCATTTT; CDR3 protein: CASRVTGPGNQPQHF